This T cell receptor (beta chain) is drawn from a study of radiation and T cells in renal cell carcinoma. Study details: Nephrectomy followed 15 Gy stereotactic body radiation by 4 weeks. Findings and limits, study-wide: From baseline, blood top tumor clonotypes peaked at 2 weeks post-radiation.

This clone was counted once. What it binds is unknown. The assay was immunoSEQ multiplex PCR, and TCRdb's table has in-frame clones only and misses some. This sample has under 150,000 clones; approximately 75% occur once, and the top ten carry 1.5% to 2%. CDR1 and CDR2 (germline): SEHNR, FQNEAQ (reference sequence). CDR3 size: 17 residues. The V gene end was trimmed by 5 bases and the J gene end by 4 bases; junction bases not matched to a gene: 11. Specified time point: blood 2 weeks post-SBRT. Specified treatment: 15 Gy SBRT to primary tumor, nephrectomy 4 weeks later. The sample here was blood, taken from a patient whose treatment included radiotherapy and nephrectomy. The sequence came from a woman in her sixties with renal cell carcinoma. The chain uses TRBV7-9 and TRBJ2-3; 11 nucleotides align to TRBD2. The CDR3 sequence: CASSGRHSGRAADTQYF. CDR3 bases: TGTGCCAGCAGCGGACGACATAGCGGGAGGGCCGCAGATACGCAGTATTTT.